What follows describes a single T cell receptor (beta chain). What it binds is unknown. The V and J ends lost 3 bases and 6 bases, in that order; junction bases with no gene match: 2. Germline V gene lookup returns CDR1 KGHDR and CDR2 SFDVKD. The CDR3 loop spans 15 amino acids. The data belong to a study of CD8+CD57+ T cells in acquired aplastic anemia. Study-wide background: DNA from sorted CD4+ and CD8+ cells averaged roughly 3.2 ug. Broader study findings: Levels of CD8+ Simpson's diversity were not significantly distinct in patients versus controls. Patients and controls were found to share over 25 CD8+ CDR3 sequences.

Genomic DNA constituted the template upon which TCR beta VDJ and CDR3 profiling was performed. TCRdb recomputed calls from the reads with MiXCR, one row per CDR3 protein. The data hold about 190,000 distinct CDR3 sequences, with roughly half observed a single time. V usage is TRBV24-1 and J usage is TRBJ1-5; 12 bases fit TRBD1. The sequence was collected from a human donor in good health, serving as a control. The sequencing input was sorted CD4+, CD8+, or CD8+CD57+ T cells (not recorded which) from PBMCs. CDR3 loop: CATSDRGQGAQPQHF. The DNA of the CDR3 is TGTGCCACCAGTGATCGGGGACAGGGGGCTCAGCCCCAGCATTTT.